Below, 9 T cell receptor beta chains from the same sample are listed, as sequenced in a study of cytomegalovirus exposure and HLA in healthy donors (dated by TCRdb to about 2017). Library method: the immunoSEQ multiplex PCR assay. A mixture of 60 forward primers for TCR Vbeta segments and 13 reverse primers for TCR Jbeta segments was used in the multiplex PCR. In its TCRdb copy, this immuneACCESS table keeps in-frame sequences only and misses some clones. Where compared with another copy, unresolved V genes explain less than half of these, and the others have no known cause. This sample holds about 160,000 clones; more than 70% were observed only once. About 1.3% of the sample lies in the top ten. Input material: PBMCs. These receptors all stem from a man in his 60s in good health and CMV-seronegative.

A few counts support this clone. The chain carries TRBV30 and TRBJ2-2; TRBD2 matches at 8 bases. The CDR3 has 15 amino acids. V trimming: 3 bases; J trimming: 6 bases; junction bases outside the gene matches: 9. Germline V gene lookup returns CDR1 GTSNPN and CDR2 SVGIG (reference sequence). The CDR3 nucleotides are TGTGCCTGGAGCCAACGGGGGGGGTCGGCCGGGGAGCTGTTTTTT. Translating gives CAWSQRGGSAGELFF.

The chain recombines TRBV19 with TRBJ1-2, with D perhaps matching TRBD1 (5 bases). Trimming removed 3 bases from V and 3 bases from J, with 11 bases in between. CDR1 LNHDA and CDR2 SQIVND come from the germline V gene (reference sequence). This CDR3 has 14 amino acids. CDR3 sequence reads: CASSIGGFDYGYTF. In DNA form, the CDR3 reads TGTGCCAGTAGTATCGGGGGATTTGACTATGGCTACACCTTC. Complete variable domain (other parts from reference TRBV19 and TRBJ1-2): DGGITQSPKYLFRKEGQNVTLSCEQNLNHDAMYWYRQDPGQGLRLIYYSQIVNDFQKGDIAEGYSVSREKKESFPLTVTSAQKNPTAFYLCASSIGGFDYGYTFGSGTRLTVV.

The chain recombines TRBV5-4 with TRBJ2-6, with 7 bases fitting TRBD1. V dropped 4 bases and J dropped 2; count of bases not matched to a gene: 6. The length of the CDR3 is 16 residues. From germline, CDR1 is SGHNT and CDR2 YYREEE (reference sequence). The CDR3 loop reads CASSAEGGAGANVLTF. CDR3 nucleotides: TGTGCCAGCAGCGCGGAAGGGGGCGCTGGGGCCAACGTCCTGACTTTC.

In DNA, the CDR3 is TGCGCCAGCAGCTCCTTGGGGCAAGCGGGGCCACTTTACAATGAGCAGTTCTTC. The encoded protein is CASSSLGQAGPLYNEQFF. V and J are TRBV5-1 and TRBJ2-1; 7 bases match TRBD2. The V and J ends lost 3 bases and 4 bases, in that order; junction bases with no gene match: 16. CDR3 length: 18 amino acids. The germline gives CDR1 SGHRS, CDR2 YFSETQ.

CDR3 region: CASRDRGREKLFF. The CDR3 region has the DNA TGTGCCAGCAGGGACAGGGGGCGGGAAAAACTGTTTTTT. The J gene is TRBJ1-4, the V gene TRBV25-1; 11 bases fit TRBD1. With V trimmed by 6 bases and J by 8 bases, 2 bases remained unmatched. Germline loops: CDR1 MGHDK, CDR2 SYGVNS. The CDR3 loop spans 13 amino acids.

This clone was found a few times. This CDR3 is also generated by other DNA sequences in the sample. The genes are TRBV5-6 and TRBJ1-4; possible D gene TRBD1, 6 bases. This CDR3 is 15 amino acids long. Looked up from germline, CDR1 is SGHDT and CDR2 is YYEEEE. V lost 4 bases to trimming and J lost 2 bases, with 12 bases between them. The DNA for the CDR3 is TGTGCCAGCAGCCCCACAGGGTCGACTAATGAAAAACTGTTTTTT. It specifies CASSPTGSTNEKLFF.

The V and J genes are TRBV15 and TRBJ2-3; possible D gene TRBD1, 5 bases. The CDR3 consists of 14 residues. The V end was cut by 3 bases, the J end by 4 bases, with 11 bases between. CDR1 and CDR2 from the germline V gene are LNHNV and YYDKDF (reference sequence). The CDR3 reads CATSRGLIADTQYF. In DNA form, the CDR3 reads TGTGCCACCAGCAGGGGGCTTATTGCAGATACGCAGTATTTT.

With regard to this clone: The junction departs from the called germline gene at one end, perhaps through a read error. This chain uses TRBV7-2 with TRBJ2-7, with 9 bases identical to TRBD2. The germline gives CDR1 SGHTA, CDR2 FQGNSA. The CDR3 is made up of 12 amino acids. In DNA form, the CDR3 reads TGTGCCAGCAGCTCTCCGGGACTAGCAGGGGGCTTC. Amino acids: CASSSPGLAGGF.

This clone was detected a few times. The chain joins TRBV10-2 to TRBJ2-1; D uncertain. Germline V CDR1 and CDR2: WSHSY, SAAADI. V dropped 6 bases and J dropped 0 bases, with 18 bases sitting between them. The CDR3 extends over 17 amino acids. In nucleotides, the CDR3 is TGCGCCAGCAGAGGCACCGGTAGCTCCGTCTCCTACAATGAGCAGTTCTTC. Translated: CASRGTGSSVSYNEQFF.